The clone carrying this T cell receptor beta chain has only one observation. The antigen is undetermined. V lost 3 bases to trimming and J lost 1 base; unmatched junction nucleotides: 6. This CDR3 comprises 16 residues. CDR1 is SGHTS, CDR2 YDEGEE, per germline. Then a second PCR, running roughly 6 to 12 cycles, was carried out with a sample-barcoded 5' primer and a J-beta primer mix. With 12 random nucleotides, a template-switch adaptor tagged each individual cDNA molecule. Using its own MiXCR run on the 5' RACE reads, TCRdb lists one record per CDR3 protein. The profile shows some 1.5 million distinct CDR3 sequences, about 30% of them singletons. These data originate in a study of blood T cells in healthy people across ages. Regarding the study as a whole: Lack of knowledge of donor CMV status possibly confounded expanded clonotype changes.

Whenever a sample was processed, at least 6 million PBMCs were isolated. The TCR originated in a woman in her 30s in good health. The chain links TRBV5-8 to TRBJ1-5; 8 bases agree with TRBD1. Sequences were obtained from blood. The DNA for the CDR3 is TGTGCCAGCAGCTCCGGACAGGGTGTAAGCAATCAGCCCCAGCATTTT. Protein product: CASSSGQGVSNQPQHF.